The sequence of this T cell receptor (beta chain) was determined in a study of blood T cell repertoires in COVID-19 (dated by TCRdb to 2018 to 2021). Notes on the research overall: Samples from collaborators originated in the United States, Italy and Spain and spanned both the acute and convalescent phases of COVID-19. The repertoires were released in a freely available public database intended as a resource for research on the immune response to SARS-CoV-2. The material from the prospective study consisted of cDNA or gDNA derived from T cells, B-cell-depleted T cells, or PBMCs. Subjects who had been exposed to COVID-19, were actively infected with it, or had recovered from it provided the deeply sampled blood TCRbeta repertoires that made up the dataset. Where available, HLA class I and class II types were taken from metadata supplied by the sample provider and were not determined by assay-based typing. Sample metadata almost always included a de-identified subject ID, COVID-19 status, age in years and sex. The samples were drawn from the first 160 participants of the ongoing ImmuneRACE study and from some 1,300 subjects provided by 6 global collaborators.

From the germline V gene, CDR1 is LGHNA and CDR2 is YSLEER. V and J are trimmed by 1 base and 9 bases, and the gene matches miss 9 bases of the junction. The CDR3, cysteine through phenylalanine, is 16 amino acids long. Only CDR3 DNA remains: 48 bases, in frame from the first base. Enrolling through a virtual design, the prospective study's participants ranged in age from roughly 18 to 100 years and lived across around 25 United States geographic areas. In the prospective study, participants were assigned to cohorts based on the clinical history participants reported in a screening survey and a study questionnaire. Exposed participants were defined as having been in contact with someone with a PCR-confirmed or clinician-diagnosed COVID-19 case within 2 weeks of study entry. Each participant in the prospective study had whole blood, serum and a nasopharyngeal or oropharyngeal swab collected by mobile phlebotomists. Over a roughly two-month period, participants in the prospective study had the option of providing additional blood draws and questionnaires. Before DNA extraction, blood samples from the prospective study were shipped at room temperature or frozen.

Paper-wide results and their limitations: How much clinical and demographic metadata was included differed by source and by participant, and the metadata was provided uncurated.

TCRbeta CDR3 regions were amplified from genomic DNA using the immunoSEQ Assay, a bias-controlled multiplex PCR. On the authors' methods: Within the assay, amplification of reference gene primers was used to estimate how many nucleated cells each sample contained. To quantify the absolute abundance of each unique TCRbeta CDR3 rearrangement, sequence reads were collapsed and filtered. For each sample, productive Simpson clonality was calculated by taking the square root of Simpson's diversity index across productive rearrangements. This immuneACCESS table, as held by TCRdb, lists in-frame sequences with V and J called but not all clones. Of the missing ones, under half trace to an unresolved V gene in checked studies; the others have no known cause. That table supplies the V and J calls and clone size; D and trimming were determined from the DNA. The sample profile shows a few hundred thousand clones; 91% of them were found once. Roughly 0.86% of the sample is in the top ten clones.

Regarding this clone: There is no known antigen for this receptor. No clone much larger than this one lies a single base away; base qualities are absent.

Here the chain combines TRBV4-3 and TRBJ2-1, with 10 bases matching TRBD2. Sequencing input: PBMCs or T cells enriched from blood (not recorded which). The TCR sequence derives from a woman aged 40-49 years who had been exposed to COVID-19. In nucleotides, the sequence is TGCGCCAGCAGCCAAGCCGTCCTAGCGGGAGTAGGTGAGCAGTTCTTC. Translated, this is CASSQAVLAGVGEQFF.